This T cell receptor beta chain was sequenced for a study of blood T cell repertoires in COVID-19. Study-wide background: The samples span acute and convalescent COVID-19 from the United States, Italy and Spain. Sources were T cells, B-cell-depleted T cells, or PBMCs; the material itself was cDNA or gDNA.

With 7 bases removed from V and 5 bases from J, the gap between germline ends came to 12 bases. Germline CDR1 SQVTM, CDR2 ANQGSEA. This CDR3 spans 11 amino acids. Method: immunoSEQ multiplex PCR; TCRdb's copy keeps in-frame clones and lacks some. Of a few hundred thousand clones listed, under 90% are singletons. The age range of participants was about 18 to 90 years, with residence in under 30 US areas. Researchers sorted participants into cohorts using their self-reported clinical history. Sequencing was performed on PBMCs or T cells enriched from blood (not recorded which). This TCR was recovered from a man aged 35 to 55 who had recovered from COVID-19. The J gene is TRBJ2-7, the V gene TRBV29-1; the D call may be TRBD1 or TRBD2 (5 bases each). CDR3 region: CSGGRENEQYF. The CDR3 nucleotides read TGCAGCGGGGGACGGGAAAACGAGCAGTACTTC.